A single T cell receptor beta chain is shown here with its context. Its binding antigen is unknown. It has no much larger one-base neighbor in the sample; base qualities were not kept. This entry comes from a study of cytomegalovirus exposure and HLA in healthy donors (TCRdb year 2017). Background for the entire study: According to an earlier analysis of 587 of the donors, some 170 million T cells yielded some 110 million unique TCR beta sequences and 276 Gb of sequence data. The study profiled the T cell repertoires of hundreds of subjects by immunosequencing and related them to cytomegalovirus serostatus. All discovery cohort repertoires had been generated on a single sequencing platform. The number of donors typed differed by locus, with roughly 620-630 for A, B, C, DRB1 and DQB1, roughly 520 for DQA1, 606 for DPA1, and 400 to 490 for DPB1. Genome-wide SNP genotypes for about 55% of the roughly 670 donors were used in a later genetic analysis, which treated that subset as a discovery cohort. Roughly 300 gigabases of sequencing data and roughly 80 million unique TCR sequences made up an early release that covered several hundred HLA-typed donors. Rather than using new phenotypic data, the later analysis identified candidate immune exposures from TCR beta sequences and from how often those sequences occurred across donors. Because of strong linkage in the cohort, roughly five DR-DQ haplotypes were treated as single units for association and clustering. The study aimed to test whether signatures of past pathogen exposure could be identified by cataloging public T cell receptors. Along with the approximately 620-subject first cohort, a separate validation cohort of about 110 different subjects was used. HLA typing included class I and class II loci at four-digit resolution. Donor age, sex, ethnicity and CMV serostatus were collected together with the repertoire data. To predict cytomegalovirus infection status, the study brought together high-throughput TCR immunosequencing, statistical association of individual TCRs with disease status, and machine learning. A later analysis re-examined previously published TCR beta repertoires from over 500 donors and added high-resolution HLA genotyping to investigate patterns of TCR occurrence. Across some 400 genotyped donors of the cohort, an average of approximately 240,000 unique TCR beta nucleotide sequences per donor were sequenced, and around 20% of those sequences were non-productive. In an earlier analysis of roughly 580 of the donors, high-throughput TCR beta sequencing was used to judge whether each TCR beta V gene segment behaved as functional or pseudogenic. Of the approximately 370 genotyped donors, approximately 81% were placed in the genetic ancestry cluster associated with self-reported Caucasian donors. General findings and caveats noted by the study authors: Several of the top co-occurrence clusters appeared to be linked to parvovirus B19, influenza, CMV and Epstein-Barr virus, according to a later analysis. A later analysis associated about 17,000 TCR beta sequences with specific HLA alleles at a false discovery rate of 0.05. According to a later analysis, most CMV-associated TCR beta chains appeared to be HLA-restricted, and the HLA associations seemed to be driven largely by CMV exposure. Because HLA typing was unavailable for some donors at each locus, only the typed subset was used in association tests. Linkage disequilibrium might explain the correlated functional status among segregating V segments, but an unknown experimental factor could not be excluded. In a later analysis, the rate of TCR association differed among HLA loci, with DRB1 alleles having the most associated TCRs and HLA-C alleles having the fewest. A further reported finding was that TCR beta sequences accurately predicted the HLA-A and HLA-B alleles for most subjects in the first cohort. Only TCR beta chains were sequenced in this cohort, and the absence of alpha or paired-chain data limited detectable features. V-gene and J-gene trimming of TCR beta chains was associated with a missense DCLRE1C variant in a later genetic analysis, and the association was replicated in an independent cohort. When HLA alleles, especially DR and DQ, strongly co-occurred, attributing TCR associations to individual alleles was difficult. It was suggested by the authors that the approach could potentially be generalized to other disease states and immunological phenotypes. An earlier analysis of approximately 600 of the donors showed that most TCR beta V segments appeared in productive rearrangements either about 87% or about 30% of the time, which broadly matched IMGT annotations. Because the 87-base-pair reads could not distinguish some IMGT-functional V segments, including TRBV6-2 and TRBV6-3, those segments were excluded. The classifier was reported to diagnose cytomegalovirus status with high specificity and sensitivity in both the original and validation cohorts. The presence/absence analyses assumed that sequencing depth was roughly uniform across donors, and that assumption may not be true. A cluster of highly shared sequence variants was judged likely to represent a technical artifact of the sequencing pipeline. About 17 rarely observed V segments, including chromosome 9 orphons, were excluded from the earlier analysis of about 610 of the donors because counts were too low. Most TCR sequences were observed very rarely across donors, whereas some public TCRs were present in many individuals. The study listed 164 TCR beta chains as associated with cytomegalovirus. A later analysis found that HLA-associated TCR beta chains were more clonally expanded and had lower generation probabilities than equally common non-associated chains. A few of the identified cytomegalovirus-associated TCR beta chains were confirmed in vitro to be specific for cytomegalovirus antigens. Compared with the roughly 670-donor mean, donors in an Asian-associated ancestry cluster had fewer N-insertions in productive TCRs, according to a later genetic analysis. The only immune exposure information available for the cohort was CMV serostatus.

The germline V gene provides CDR1 LGHNA and CDR2 YNFKEQ. The CDR3 goes from the cysteine to the phenylalanine over 17 residues. Of all the DNA, just the CDR3 is kept, 51 bases in frame from base 1. From V the trimming removes 4 bases and from J it removes 3 bases, while the gene matches leave 11 bases of the junction unaccounted for. Library creation used the immunoSEQ multiplex PCR assay. The multiplex PCR relied on a mix of 60 forward primers for TCR Vbeta segments and 13 reverse primers for TCR Jbeta segments. The CDR3 region of rearranged TCR beta genes was amplified from genomic DNA with a multiplex PCR assay. The amplified TCR beta libraries were sequenced on the Illumina HiSeq System as 87-base-pair reads. The published analysis was carried out like this. In a later analysis, roughly 80 million unique TCR beta chains were counted across the 650 to 750 repertoires, and around 10 million of these chains were shared by at least two donors. Raw reads were error-corrected and collapsed into unique sequences by a nearest-neighbor algorithm in which closely related sequences were merged to remove PCR and sequencing errors. Alignment of CDR3 sequences to IMGT reference sequences was used to assign V, D and J gene segments. For a sequence to be retained, at least a six-nucleotide match to both a V gene segment and a J gene segment was required. A rearrangement was called productive if the CDR3 had no stop codons and remained in frame with V and J, and every other rearrangement was called non-productive. CDR3 was defined by IMGT convention, running from the second conserved V-encoded cysteine to the conserved J-encoded phenylalanine. In an earlier analysis of some 550 of the donors, sequences lacking an unambiguous match to a single V gene segment were excluded. In an earlier analysis of approximately 560 of the donors, a V segment was called functional when productive rearrangements were above 56.7%, and segregating when the standard deviation between donors exceeded 5%. A statistical classification framework was developed to diagnose cytomegalovirus status using the catalog of TCR beta chain sequences. V and J gene assignment, in a later analysis, came from comparing TCR nucleotide sequences with IMGT/GENE-DB human TR gene sequences. A later analysis assigned CDR3 sequences and most-parsimonious VDJ recombination scenarios with the TCRdist pipeline. In a later analysis, every TCR beta chain was defined by the combination of its CDR3 amino acid sequence and its V-gene family, and reads without a unique V-gene family were dropped. A later analysis removed 550 to 650 highly shared, low-generation-probability nucleotide sequences to deal with suspected cross-contamination and a sequencing artifact. A later analysis calculated a clonal expansion index for each public chain from normalized within-repertoire ranks of inferred template counts. In a later analysis, generation probabilities were computed with a VDJ recombination model fitted to out-of-frame rearrangements, and the resulting probabilities were checked against IGoR. A later analysis scored TCR-TCR, TCR-HLA and TCR-CMV co-occurrence with hypergeometric tests, applying a repertoire-size bias correction to TCR pairs. A later analysis estimated false discovery rates by permuting HLA or CMV assignments 20 times. In a later analysis, co-occurring TCRs were grouped using DBSCAN, and TCRdist sequence similarity was added for clustering within HLA-allele-positive subsets. Repertoires with fewer than 30,000 or more than 120,000 public chains, plus five repertoires with anomalous nucleotide sharing, were excluded from co-occurrence clustering. TCRdb stores this immuneACCESS table with in-frame sequences only. Part of the clones is absent; in the studies checked, under half of the shortfall reflects unresolved V genes, and no reason is known for the rest. That table furnishes V, J and clone size, whereas the DNA furnished D and trimming. Across this sample there are roughly 43,000 clones, with 60% to 80% seen only once. The ten largest make up more than 1.2% of the sample.

In total, more than 500 healthy bone marrow donors made up the cohort. Cohort members were all nominally healthy when sampled, although unrecorded immune exposures were likely present. The donor was CMV seronegative and was included in the group of about 350 seronegative cohort members. A peripheral blood sample was collected from each donor, and TCR beta sequencing was performed on peripheral blood mononuclear cells. Genomic DNA extraction from the blood cell samples was performed with the Qiagen DNeasy Blood Extraction Kit. The sequence links TRBV4-2 to TRBJ2-3, and 9 junction bases match TRBD1. The sample comprised PBMCs. This sequence originates from a man aged 25 to 40 in good health and CMV-seronegative. The CDR3 region: CASSRGGGTGSTDTQYF. The nucleotide sequence reads TGTGCCAGCAGCCGGGGGGGTGGGACAGGGTCGACAGATACGCAGTATTTT.